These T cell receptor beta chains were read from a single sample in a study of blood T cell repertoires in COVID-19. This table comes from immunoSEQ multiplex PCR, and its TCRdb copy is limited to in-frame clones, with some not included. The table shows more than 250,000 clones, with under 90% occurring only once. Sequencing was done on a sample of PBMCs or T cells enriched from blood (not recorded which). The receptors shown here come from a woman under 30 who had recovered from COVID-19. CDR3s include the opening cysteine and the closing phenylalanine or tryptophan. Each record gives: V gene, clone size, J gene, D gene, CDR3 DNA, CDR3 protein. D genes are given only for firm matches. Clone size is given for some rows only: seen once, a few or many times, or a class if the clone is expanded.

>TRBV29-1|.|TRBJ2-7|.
TGCAGCGTCCAACTAGACTACGAGCAGTACTTC
CSVQLDYEQYF
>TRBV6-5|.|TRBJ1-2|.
TGTGCCACTTCAGGGGACTATGGCTACACCTTC
CATSGDYGYTF
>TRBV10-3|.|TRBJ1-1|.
TGTGCCATCAGTGAGTCGCTATCCAACACTGAAGCTTTCTTT
CAISESLSNTEAFF
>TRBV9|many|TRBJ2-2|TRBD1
TGTGCCAGCAGCGTAGGGCGGACAGGGATCGGCACCGGGGAGCTGTTTTTT
CASSVGRTGIGTGELFF
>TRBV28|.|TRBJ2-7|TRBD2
TGTGCCAGCAGGATCGGGACTAGCGGAACCTACGAGCAGTACTTC
CASRIGTSGTYEQYF
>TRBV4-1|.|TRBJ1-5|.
TGCGCCAGCAGCCTTGCCAGGGGCTACGACAATCAGCCCCAGCATTTT
CASSLARGYDNQPQHF
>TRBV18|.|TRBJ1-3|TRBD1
TGTGCCAGCTCACCACGACAGGGTGTTGGGAACACCATATATTTT
CASSPRQGVGNTIYF
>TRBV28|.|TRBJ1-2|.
TGTGCCAGCAGTTTACCGGCCTGGCCAGGACTCACCTTC
CASSLPAWPGLTF
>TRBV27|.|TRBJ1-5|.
TGTGCCAGCAGTCCACTAGGGGGATGGGGCAATCAGCCCCAGCATTTT
CASSPLGGWGNQPQHF
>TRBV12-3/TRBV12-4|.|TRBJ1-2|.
TGTGCCAGCAGCCCGTCCGAGGTTGGTGGCTACACCTTC
CASSPSEVGGYTF
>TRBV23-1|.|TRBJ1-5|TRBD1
TGCGCCAGCAGTCAACCCTTAAAGAGGGGGCTTAGCAATCAGCCCCAGCATTTT
CASSQPLKRGLSNQPQHF
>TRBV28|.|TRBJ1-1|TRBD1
TGTGCCAGCTACCGGGACAGGGTTTCGAACACTGAAGCTTTCTTT
CASYRDRVSNTEAFF
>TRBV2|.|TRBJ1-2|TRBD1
TGTGCCAGCAGGGGGACAGGGGGCAGGCTCTATGGCTACACCTTC
CASRGTGGRLYGYTF
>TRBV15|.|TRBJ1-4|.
TGTGCCACCAGCAGAGGAGGGACTTCTTGGGATGAAAAACTGTTTTTT
CATSRGGTSWDEKLFF
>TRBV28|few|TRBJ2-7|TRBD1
TGTGCCAGCAGTTCATGGACAGGGACCTACGAGCAGTACTTC
CASSSWTGTYEQYF
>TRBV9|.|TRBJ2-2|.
TGTGCCAGCAGCGGGGAGGTTAACGAGCTGTTTTTT
CASSGEVNELFF
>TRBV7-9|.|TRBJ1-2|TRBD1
TGTGCCAGCAGCCCCGGACAGGGGATTGTCTATGGCTACACCTTC
CASSPGQGIVYGYTF
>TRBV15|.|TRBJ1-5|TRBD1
TGTGCCACCAGCAGACCAATGGGGAAAGGGACAGGATATCAGCCCCAGCATTTT
CATSRPMGKGTGYQPQHF
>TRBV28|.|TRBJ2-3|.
TGTGCCAGCAGTTCCTCCGCAGGGGCGGAGACAGATACGCAGTATTTT
CASSSSAGAETDTQYF
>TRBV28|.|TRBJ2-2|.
TGTGCCAGCACCCAAACTGGGGCAGTAGGCACCGGGGAGCTGTTTTTT
CASTQTGAVGTGELFF
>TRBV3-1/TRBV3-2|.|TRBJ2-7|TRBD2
TGTGCCAGCAGCCAAGCTCCGTCGGGAGGGGAGCAGTACTTC
CASSQAPSGGEQYF
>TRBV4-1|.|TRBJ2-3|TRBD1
TGCGCCAGCAGCTCCAGACAGGGGGCAGATACGCAGTATTTT
CASSSRQGADTQYF
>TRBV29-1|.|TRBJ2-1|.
TGCAGCGTTCCTAGTTTCGGTGAGCAGTTCTTC
CSVPSFGEQFF
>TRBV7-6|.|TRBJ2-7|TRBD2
TGTGCCAGCAGCTTTAGCGGGAGGCCCACCGAGCAGTACTTC
CASSFSGRPTEQYF